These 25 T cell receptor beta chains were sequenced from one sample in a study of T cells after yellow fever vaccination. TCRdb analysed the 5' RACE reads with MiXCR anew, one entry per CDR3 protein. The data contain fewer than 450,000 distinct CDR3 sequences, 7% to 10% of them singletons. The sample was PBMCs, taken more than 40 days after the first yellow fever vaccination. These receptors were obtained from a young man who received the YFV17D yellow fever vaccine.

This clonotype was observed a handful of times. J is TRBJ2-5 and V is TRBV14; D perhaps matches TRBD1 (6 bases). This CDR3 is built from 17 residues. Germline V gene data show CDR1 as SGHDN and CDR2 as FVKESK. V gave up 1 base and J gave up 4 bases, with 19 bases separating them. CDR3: CASSQVQGPSRGETQYF. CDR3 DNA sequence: TGTGCCAGCAGCCAAGTCCAGGGGCCCTCTCGGGGAGAGACCCAGTACTTC. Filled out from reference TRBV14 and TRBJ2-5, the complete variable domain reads EAGVTQFPSHSVIEKGQTVTLRCDPISGHDNLYWYRRVMGKEIKFLLHFVKESKQDESGMPNNRFLAERTGGTYSTLKVQPAELEDSGVYFCASSQVQGPSRGETQYFGPGTRLLVL.

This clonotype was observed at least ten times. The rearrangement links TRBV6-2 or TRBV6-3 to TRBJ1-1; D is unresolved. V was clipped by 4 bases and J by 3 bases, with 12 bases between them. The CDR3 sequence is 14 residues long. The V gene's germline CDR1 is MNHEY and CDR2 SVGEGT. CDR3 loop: CASSFTEADTEAFF. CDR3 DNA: TGTGCCAGCAGTTTCACAGAAGCGGACACTGAAGCTTTCTTT.

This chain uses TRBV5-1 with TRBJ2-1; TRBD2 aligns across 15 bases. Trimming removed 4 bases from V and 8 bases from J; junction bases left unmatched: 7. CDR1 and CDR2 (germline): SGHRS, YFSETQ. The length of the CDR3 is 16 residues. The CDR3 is CASSKGLAGGRDEQFF. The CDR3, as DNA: TGCGCCAGCAGCAAAGGACTAGCGGGGGGGCGCGATGAGCAGTTCTTC. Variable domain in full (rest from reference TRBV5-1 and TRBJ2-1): KAGVTQTPRYLIKTRGQQVTLSCSPISGHRSVSWYQQTPGQGLQFLFEYFSETQRNKGNFPGRFSGRQFSNSRSEMNVSTLELGDSALYLCASSKGLAGGRDEQFFGPGTRLTVL.

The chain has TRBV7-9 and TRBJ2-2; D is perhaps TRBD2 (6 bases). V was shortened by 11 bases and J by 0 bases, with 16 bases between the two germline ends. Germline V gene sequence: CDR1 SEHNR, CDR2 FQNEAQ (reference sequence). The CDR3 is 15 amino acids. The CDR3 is CAVDRGFANTGELFF. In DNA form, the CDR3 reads TGTGCCGTCGATCGGGGGTTCGCGAACACCGGGGAGCTGTTTTTT.

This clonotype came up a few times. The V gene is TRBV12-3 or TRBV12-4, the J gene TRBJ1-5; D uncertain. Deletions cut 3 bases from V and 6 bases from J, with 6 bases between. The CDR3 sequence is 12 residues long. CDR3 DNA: TGTGCCAGCAGTTTTATGGTTCAGCCCCAGCATTTT. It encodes CASSFMVQPQHF.

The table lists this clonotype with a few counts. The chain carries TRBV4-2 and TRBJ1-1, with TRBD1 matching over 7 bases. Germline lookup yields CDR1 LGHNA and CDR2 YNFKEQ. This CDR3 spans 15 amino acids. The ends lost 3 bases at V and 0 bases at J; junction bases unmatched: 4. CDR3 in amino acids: CASSHTGDMNTEAFF. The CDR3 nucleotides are TGTGCCAGCAGCCACACAGGGGATATGAACACTGAAGCTTTCTTT.

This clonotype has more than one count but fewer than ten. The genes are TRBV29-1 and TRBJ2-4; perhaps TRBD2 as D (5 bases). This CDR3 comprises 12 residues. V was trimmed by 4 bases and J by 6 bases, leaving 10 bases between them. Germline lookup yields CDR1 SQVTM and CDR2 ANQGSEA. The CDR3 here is CSVGEGANIQYF. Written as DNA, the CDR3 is TGCAGCGTTGGCGAGGGAGCAAACATTCAGTACTTC.

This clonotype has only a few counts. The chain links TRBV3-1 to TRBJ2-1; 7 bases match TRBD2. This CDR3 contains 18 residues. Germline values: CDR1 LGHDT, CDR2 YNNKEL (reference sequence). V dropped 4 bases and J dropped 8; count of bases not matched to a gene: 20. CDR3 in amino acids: CASSPGLSGAAPRDEQFF. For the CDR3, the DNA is TGTGCCAGCAGCCCTGGCCTGAGCGGGGCGGCTCCTAGGGATGAGCAGTTCTTC.

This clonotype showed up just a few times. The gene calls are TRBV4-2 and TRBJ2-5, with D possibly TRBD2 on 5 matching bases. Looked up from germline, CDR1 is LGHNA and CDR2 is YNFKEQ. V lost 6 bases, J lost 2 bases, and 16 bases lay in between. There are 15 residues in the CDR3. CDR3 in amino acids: CASSHTEGTQETQYF. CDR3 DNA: TGTGCCAGCAGTCACACCGAGGGTACACAAGAGACCCAGTACTTC.

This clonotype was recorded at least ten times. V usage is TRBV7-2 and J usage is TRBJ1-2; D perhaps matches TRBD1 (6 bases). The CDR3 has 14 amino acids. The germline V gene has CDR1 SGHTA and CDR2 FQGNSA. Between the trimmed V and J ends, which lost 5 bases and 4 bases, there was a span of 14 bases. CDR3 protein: CASSPRTVRYGYTF. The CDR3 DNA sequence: TGTGCCAGCAGCCCCCGGACAGTGCGCTATGGCTACACCTTC. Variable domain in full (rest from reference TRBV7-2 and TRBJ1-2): GAGVSQSPSNKVTEKGKDVELRCDPISGHTALYWYRQSLGQGLEFLIYFQGNSAPDKSGLPSDRFSAERTGGSVSTLTIQRTQQEDSAVYLCASSPRTVRYGYTFGSGTRLTVV.

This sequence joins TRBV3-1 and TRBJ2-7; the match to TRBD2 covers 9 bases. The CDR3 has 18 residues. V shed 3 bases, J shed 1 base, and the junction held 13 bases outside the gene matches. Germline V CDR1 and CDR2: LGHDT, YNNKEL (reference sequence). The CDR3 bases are TGTGCCAGCAGCCACAGTTTTTCGTCTAGCGGGGTATCCTACGAGCAGTACTTC. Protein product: CASSHSFSSSGVSYEQYF.

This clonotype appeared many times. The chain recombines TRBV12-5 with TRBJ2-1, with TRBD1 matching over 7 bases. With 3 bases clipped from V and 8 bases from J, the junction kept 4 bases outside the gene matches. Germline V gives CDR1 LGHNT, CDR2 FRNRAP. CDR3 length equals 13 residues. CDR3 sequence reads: CASGFWTGHEQFF. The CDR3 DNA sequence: TGTGCTAGTGGTTTCTGGACAGGTCATGAGCAGTTCTTC.

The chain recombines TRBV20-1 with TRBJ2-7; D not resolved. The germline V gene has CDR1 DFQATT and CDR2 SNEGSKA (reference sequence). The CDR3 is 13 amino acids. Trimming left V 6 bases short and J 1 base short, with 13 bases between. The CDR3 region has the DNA TGCAGTGCCCTCCCCGAGGAGTCCTACGAGCAGTACTTC. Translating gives CSALPEESYEQYF.

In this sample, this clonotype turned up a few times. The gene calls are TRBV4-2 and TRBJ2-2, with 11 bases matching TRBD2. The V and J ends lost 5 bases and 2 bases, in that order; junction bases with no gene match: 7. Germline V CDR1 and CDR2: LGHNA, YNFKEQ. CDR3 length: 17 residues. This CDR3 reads CASSGLAGGRNTGELFF. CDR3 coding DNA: TGTGCCAGCAGCGGTCTAGCGGGGGGACGTAACACCGGGGAGCTGTTTTTT.

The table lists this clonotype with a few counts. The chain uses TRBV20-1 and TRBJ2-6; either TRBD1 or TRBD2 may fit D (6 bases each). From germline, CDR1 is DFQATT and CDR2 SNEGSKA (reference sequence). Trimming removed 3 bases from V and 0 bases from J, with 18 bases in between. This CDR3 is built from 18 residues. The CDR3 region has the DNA TGCAGTGCTAGGCGGGTGTTGGGGGGCTCCTCTGGGGCCAACGTCCTGACTTTC. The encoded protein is CSARRVLGGSSGANVLTF.

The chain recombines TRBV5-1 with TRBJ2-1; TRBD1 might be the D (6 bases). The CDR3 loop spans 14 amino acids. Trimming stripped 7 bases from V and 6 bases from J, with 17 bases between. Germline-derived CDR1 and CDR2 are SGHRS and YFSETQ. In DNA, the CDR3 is TGCGCCAGCGATGCCGGACAGAGGAGCAATGAGCAGTTCTTC. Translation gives CASDAGQRSNEQFF.

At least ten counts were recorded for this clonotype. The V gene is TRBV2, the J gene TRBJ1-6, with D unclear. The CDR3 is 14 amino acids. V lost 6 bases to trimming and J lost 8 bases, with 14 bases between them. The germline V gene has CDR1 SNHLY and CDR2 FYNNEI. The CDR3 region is CASRPGSIDSPLHF. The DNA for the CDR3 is TGTGCCAGCAGACCGGGATCTATTGATTCACCCCTCCACTTT.

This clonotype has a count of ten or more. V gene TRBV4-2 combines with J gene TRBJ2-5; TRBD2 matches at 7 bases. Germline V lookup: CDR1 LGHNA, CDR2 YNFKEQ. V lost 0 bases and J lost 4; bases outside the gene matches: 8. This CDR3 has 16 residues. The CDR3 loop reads CASSQDGTTFLETQYF. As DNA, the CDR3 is TGTGCCAGCAGCCAAGACGGGACTACCTTCTTAGAGACCCAGTACTTC.

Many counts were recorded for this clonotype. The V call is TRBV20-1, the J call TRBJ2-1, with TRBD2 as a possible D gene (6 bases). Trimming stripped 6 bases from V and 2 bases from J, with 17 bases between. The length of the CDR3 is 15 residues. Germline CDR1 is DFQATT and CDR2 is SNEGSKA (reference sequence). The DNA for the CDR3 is TGCAGTGCCACCCAGCGGGCTCTCGCCTACAATGAGCAGTTCTTC. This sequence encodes CSATQRALAYNEQFF.

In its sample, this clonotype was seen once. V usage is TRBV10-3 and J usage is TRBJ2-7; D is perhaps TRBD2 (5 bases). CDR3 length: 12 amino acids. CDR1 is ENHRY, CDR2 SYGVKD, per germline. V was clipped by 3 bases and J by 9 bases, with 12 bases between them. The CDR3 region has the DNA TGTGCCATCAGTGACCCGAACGGGGTGCAGTACTTC. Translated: CAISDPNGVQYF.

The CDR3 here is CASSYVAPGETQYF. The DNA for the CDR3 is TGTGCCAGCAGTTACGTCGCCCCGGGGGAGACCCAGTACTTC. V gene TRBV6-2 or TRBV6-3 combines with J gene TRBJ2-5, with D perhaps TRBD2 (5 bases). This CDR3 is built from 14 residues. The V and J ends lost 2 bases and 5 bases respectively, with 12 bases between them. Germline CDR1 MNHEY, CDR2 SVGEGT.

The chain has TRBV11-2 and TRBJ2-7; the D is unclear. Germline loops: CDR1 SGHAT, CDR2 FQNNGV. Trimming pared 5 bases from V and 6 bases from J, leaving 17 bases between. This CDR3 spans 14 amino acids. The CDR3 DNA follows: TGTGCCAGCAGCCCCACCGCTTACAGCCTCGAGCAGTACGTC. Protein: CASSPTAYSLEQYV.

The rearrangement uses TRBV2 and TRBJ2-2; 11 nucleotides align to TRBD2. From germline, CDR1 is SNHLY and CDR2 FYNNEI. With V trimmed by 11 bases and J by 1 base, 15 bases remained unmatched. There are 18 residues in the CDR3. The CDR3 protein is CAFCSSLAGGLNTGELFF. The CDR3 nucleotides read TGTGCCTTCTGTTCTTCTCTAGCGGGGGGCCTGAACACCGGGGAGCTGTTTTTT.

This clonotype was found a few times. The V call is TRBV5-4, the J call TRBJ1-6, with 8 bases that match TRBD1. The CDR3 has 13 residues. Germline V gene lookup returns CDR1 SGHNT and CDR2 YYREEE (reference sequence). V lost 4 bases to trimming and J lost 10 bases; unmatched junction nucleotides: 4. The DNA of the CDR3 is TGTGCCAGCAGCCTGGACAGGGAGTCACCCCTCCACTTT. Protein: CASSLDRESPLHF.

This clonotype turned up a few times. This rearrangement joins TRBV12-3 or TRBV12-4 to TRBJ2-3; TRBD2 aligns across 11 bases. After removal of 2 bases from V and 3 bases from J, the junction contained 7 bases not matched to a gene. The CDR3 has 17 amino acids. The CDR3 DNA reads TGTGCCAGCAGTTTATGGGCGGGACTAGCGGCTACAGATACGCAGTATTTT. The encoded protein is CASSLWAGLAATDTQYF.